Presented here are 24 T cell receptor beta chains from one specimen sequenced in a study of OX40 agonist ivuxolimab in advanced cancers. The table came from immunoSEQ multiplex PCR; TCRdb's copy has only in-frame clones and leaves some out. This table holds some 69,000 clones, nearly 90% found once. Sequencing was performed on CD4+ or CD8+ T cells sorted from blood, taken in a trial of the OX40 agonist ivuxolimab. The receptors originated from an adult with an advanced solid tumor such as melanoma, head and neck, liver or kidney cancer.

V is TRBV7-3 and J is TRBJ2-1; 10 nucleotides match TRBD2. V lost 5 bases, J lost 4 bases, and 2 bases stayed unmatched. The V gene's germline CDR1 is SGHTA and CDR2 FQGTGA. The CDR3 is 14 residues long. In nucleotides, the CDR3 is TGTGCCAGCAGCCCGGGACTAGCGTACAATGAGCAGTTCTTC. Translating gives CASSPGLAYNEQFF.

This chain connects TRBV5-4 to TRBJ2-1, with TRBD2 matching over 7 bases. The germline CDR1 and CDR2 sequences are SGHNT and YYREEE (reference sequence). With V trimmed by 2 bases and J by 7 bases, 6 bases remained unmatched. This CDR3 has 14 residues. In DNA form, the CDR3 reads TGTGCCAGCAGCTTAGCTAGCGGCGGTAATGAGCAGTTCTTC. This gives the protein CASSLASGGNEQFF.

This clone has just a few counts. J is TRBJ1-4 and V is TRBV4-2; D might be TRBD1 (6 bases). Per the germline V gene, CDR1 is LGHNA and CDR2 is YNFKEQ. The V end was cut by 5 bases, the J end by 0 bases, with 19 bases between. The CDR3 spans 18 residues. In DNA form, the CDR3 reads TGTGCCAGCAGCGCAAGCTGGGGGCGCGGGACAACTAATGAAAAACTGTTTTTT. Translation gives CASSASWGRGTTNEKLFF.

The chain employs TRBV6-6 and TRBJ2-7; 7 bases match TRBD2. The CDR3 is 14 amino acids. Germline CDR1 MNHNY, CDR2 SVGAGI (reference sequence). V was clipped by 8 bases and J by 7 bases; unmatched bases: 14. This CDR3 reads CASRGWRGSGEQYF. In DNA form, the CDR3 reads TGTGCCAGCCGCGGGTGGCGGGGGTCTGGGGAGCAGTACTTC.

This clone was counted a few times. The CDR3 region is CATRTGDNSPLHF. DNA for the CDR3: TGTGCCACCCGGACAGGAGATAATTCACCCCTCCACTTT. The gene calls are TRBV30 and TRBJ1-6, with 7 positions matching TRBD1. With V trimmed by 8 bases and J by 5 bases, 6 bases remained unmatched. This CDR3 comprises 13 residues. Germline lookup yields CDR1 GTSNPN and CDR2 SVGIG (reference sequence).

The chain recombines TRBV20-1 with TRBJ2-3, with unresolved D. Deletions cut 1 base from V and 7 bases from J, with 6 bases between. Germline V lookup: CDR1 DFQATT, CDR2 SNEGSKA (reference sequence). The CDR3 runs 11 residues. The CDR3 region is CSARVGYTQYF. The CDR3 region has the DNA TGCAGTGCTAGAGTGGGGTATACGCAGTATTTT.

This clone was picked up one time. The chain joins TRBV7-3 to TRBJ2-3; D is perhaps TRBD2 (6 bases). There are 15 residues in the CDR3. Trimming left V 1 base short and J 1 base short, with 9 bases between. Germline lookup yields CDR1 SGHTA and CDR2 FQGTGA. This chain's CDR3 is CASSLNPGGTDTQYF. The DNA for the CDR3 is TGTGCCAGCAGCTTAAATCCGGGGGGCACAGATACGCAGTATTTT.

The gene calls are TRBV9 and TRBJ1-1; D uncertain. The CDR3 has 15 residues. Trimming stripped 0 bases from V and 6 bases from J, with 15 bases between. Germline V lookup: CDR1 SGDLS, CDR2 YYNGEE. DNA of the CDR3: TGTGCCAGCAGCGTAGACCCCGGCGGGCTCGCTGAAGCTTTCTTT. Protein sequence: CASSVDPGGLAEAFF.

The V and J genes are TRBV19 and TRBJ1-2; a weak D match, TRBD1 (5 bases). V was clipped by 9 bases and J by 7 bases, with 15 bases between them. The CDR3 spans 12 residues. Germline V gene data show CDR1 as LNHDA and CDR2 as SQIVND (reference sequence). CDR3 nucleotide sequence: TGTGCCAGACATCCGGACGGGGGTGGCTACACCTTC. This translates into CARHPDGGGYTF.

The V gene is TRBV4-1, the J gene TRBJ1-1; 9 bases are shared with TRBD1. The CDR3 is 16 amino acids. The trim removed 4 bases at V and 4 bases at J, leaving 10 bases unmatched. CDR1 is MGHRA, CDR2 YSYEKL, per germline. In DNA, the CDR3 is TGCGCCAGCAGCCCAGTGGGACAGGGTGGATTCACTGAAGCTTTCTTT. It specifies CASSPVGQGGFTEAFF.

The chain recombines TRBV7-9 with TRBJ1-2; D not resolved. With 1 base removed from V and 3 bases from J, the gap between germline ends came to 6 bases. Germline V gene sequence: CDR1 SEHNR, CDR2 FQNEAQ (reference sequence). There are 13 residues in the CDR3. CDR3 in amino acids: CASSLDGDYGYTF. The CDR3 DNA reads TGTGCCAGCAGCTTAGATGGAGACTATGGCTACACCTTC.

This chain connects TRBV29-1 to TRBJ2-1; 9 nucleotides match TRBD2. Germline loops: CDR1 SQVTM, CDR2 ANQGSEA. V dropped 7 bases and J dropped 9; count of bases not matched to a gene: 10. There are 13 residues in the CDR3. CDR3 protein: CSAKTSGGREQFF. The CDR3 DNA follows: TGCAGCGCTAAAACAAGCGGGGGGCGTGAGCAGTTCTTC.

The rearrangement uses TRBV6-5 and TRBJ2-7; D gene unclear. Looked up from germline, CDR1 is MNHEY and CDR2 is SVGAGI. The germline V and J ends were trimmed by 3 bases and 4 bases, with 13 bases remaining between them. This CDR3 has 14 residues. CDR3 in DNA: TGTGCCAGCAGTTATCGGCAGGACGCGTACGAGCAGTACTTC. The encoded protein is CASSYRQDAYEQYF.

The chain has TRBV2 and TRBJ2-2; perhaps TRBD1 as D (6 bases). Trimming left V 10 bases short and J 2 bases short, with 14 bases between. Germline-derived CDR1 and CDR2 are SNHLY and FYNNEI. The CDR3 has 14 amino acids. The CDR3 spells CANPGTPNTGELFF. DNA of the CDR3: TGTGCCAACCCCGGGACACCTAACACCGGGGAGCTGTTTTTT.

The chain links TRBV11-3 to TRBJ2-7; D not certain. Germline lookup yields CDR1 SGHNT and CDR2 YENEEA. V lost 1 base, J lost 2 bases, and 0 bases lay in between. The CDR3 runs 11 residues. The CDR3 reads CASSLAYEQYF. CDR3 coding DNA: TGTGCCAGCAGCTTAGCCTACGAGCAGTACTTC.

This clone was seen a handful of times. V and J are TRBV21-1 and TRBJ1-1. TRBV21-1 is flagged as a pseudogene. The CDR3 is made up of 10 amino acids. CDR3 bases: TGTGCCAGCAGCGTAGAGGGGGCTTTCTTT. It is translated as CASSVEGAFF.

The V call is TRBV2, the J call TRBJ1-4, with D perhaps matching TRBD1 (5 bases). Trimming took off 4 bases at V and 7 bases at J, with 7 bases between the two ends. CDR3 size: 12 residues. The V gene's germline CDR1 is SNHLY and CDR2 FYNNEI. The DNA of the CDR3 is TGTGCCAGCAGTGGCAGGGTTGAAAAACTGTTTTTT. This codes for CASSGRVEKLFF. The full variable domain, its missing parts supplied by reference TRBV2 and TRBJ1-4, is EPEVTQTPSHQVTQMGQEVILRCVPISNHLYFYWYRQILGQKVEFLVSFYNNEISEKSEIFDDQFSVERPDGSNFTLKIRSTKLEDSAMYFCASSGRVEKLFFGSGTQLSVL.

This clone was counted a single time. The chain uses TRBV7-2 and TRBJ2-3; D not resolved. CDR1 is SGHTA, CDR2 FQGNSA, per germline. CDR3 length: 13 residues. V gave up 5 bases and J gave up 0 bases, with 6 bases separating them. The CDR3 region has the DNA TGTGCCAGCAGCCCCCCGAGCACAGATACGCAGTATTTT. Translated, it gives CASSPPSTDTQYF.

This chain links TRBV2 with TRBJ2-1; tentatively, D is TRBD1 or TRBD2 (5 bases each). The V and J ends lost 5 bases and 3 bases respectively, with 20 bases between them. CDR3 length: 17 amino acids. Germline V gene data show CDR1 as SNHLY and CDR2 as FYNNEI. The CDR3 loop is CASSRTPTGTDYNEQFF. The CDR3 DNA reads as TGTGCCAGCAGTCGAACACCTACCGGGACCGACTACAATGAGCAGTTCTTC.

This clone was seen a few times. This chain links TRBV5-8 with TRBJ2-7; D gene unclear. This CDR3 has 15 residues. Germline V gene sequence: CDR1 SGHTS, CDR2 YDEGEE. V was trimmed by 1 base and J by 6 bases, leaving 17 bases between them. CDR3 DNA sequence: TGTGCCAGCAGCTTGTCAGGACGAGTTAGCTTCGAGCAGTACTTC. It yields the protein CASSLSGRVSFEQYF.

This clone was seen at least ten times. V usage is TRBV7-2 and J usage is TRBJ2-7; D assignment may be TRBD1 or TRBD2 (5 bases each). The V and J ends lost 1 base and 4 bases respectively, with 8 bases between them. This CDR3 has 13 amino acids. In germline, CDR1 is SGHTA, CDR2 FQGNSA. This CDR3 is CASSLDWGYEQYF. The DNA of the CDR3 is TGTGCCAGCAGCTTAGATTGGGGGTACGAGCAGTACTTC.

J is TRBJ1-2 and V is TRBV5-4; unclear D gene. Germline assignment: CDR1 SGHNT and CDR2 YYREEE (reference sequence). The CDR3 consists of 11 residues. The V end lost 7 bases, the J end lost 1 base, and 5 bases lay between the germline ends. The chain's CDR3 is CASGVNYGYTF. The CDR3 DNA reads TGTGCCAGCGGGGTTAACTATGGCTACACCTTC.

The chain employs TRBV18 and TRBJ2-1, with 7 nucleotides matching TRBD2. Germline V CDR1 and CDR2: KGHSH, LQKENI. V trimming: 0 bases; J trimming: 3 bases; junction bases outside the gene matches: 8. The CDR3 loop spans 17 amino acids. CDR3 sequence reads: CASSPPGRLGSYNEQFF. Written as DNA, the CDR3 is TGTGCCAGCTCACCACCCGGGAGGCTCGGTAGCTACAATGAGCAGTTCTTC.

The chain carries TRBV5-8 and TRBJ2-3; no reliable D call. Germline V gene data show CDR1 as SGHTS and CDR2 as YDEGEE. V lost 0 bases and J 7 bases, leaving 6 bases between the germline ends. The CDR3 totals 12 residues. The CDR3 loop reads CASSLDAYTQYF. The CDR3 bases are TGTGCCAGCAGCTTGGATGCCTATACGCAGTATTTT.